This T cell receptor beta chain was observed in a study of cytomegalovirus exposure and HLA in healthy donors. J gave up 3 bases and V 5 bases, and 4 bases lay outside the gene matches. CDR3 length: 14 amino acids. In germline, CDR1 is SGHTA, CDR2 FQGNSA. Turning to this clone: Its antigen remains unidentified.

Regarding the study as a whole: In a later analysis, TCR beta V- and J-gene trimming was associated with a missense DCLRE1C variant. Researchers catalogued roughly 170 TCR beta chains as cytomegalovirus-associated. The authors excluded some V segments, including TRBV6-2 and TRBV6-3, as indistinguishable.

PCR primers comprised 60 Vbeta and 13 Jbeta primers. TCRdb keeps only in-frame clones here, not all; method: immunoSEQ multiplex PCR. The sample includes 41,000 or so clones. The material sequenced was PBMCs. The clonotype comes from a man aged 25-45 years in good health and CMV-seronegative. This sequence joins TRBV7-2 and TRBJ2-5, with TRBD1 matching over 9 bases. CDR3 region: CASSQGQGEETQYF. Written as DNA, the CDR3 is TGTGCCAGCAGCCAGGGACAGGGCGAAGAGACCCAGTACTTC.